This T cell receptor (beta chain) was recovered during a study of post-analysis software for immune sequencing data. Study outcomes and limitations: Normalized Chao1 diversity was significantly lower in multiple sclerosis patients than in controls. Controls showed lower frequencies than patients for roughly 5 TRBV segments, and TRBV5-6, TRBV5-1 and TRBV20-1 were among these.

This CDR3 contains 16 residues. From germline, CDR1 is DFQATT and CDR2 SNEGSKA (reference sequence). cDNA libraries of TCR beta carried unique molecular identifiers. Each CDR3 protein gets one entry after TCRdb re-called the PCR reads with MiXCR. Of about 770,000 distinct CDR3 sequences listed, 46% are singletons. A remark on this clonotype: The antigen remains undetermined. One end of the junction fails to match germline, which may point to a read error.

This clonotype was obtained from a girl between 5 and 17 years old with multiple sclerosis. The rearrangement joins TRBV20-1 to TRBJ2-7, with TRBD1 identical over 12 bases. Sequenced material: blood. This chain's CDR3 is CSATGTGGLPPYGQYF. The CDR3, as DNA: TGCAGTGCTACCGGGACAGGGGGCTTACCGCCCTACGGGCAGTACTTC.